This T cell receptor (beta chain) was found in a study of T cells after yellow fever vaccination. Looking at the study overall: The fractions with low cell numbers were processed using SMART-Seq v4 Ultra Low Input.

This clonotype was counted at least ten times. As yet, its antigen is unknown. General study findings and limits: Post-booster reappearance was seen for most primary-vaccination clones (roughly 96% CD4, roughly 86% CD8). The secondary T-cell response peaked on day 5, not day 15, but was weaker.

V lost 6 bases and J 1 base, leaving 15 bases between the germline ends. The germline V gene encodes CDR1 MNHEY and CDR2 SVGEGT. The CDR3 is 15 amino acids. 5'RACE template switching added a universal primer site and UMIs to TCR cDNA. MiXCR, applied by TCRdb to the 5' RACE reads, yields one record per CDR3 protein. This table has approximately 120,000 distinct CDR3 sequences, around 7.7% appearing once. Here the sequenced sample was CD4+ T cells sorted from PBMCs, taken 10 days after the first yellow fever vaccination. The receptor comes from a man between 18 and 35 years old who received the YFV17D yellow fever vaccine. The chain employs TRBV6-2 or TRBV6-3 and TRBJ2-5; D might be TRBD1 (5 bases). This CDR3 is CASRRFSGIQETQYF. The CDR3 region has the DNA TGTGCCAGCAGGAGATTCTCAGGGATCCAAGAGACCCAGTACTTC.